Listed here are 3 T cell receptor beta chains from one sample, sequenced in a study of T cell responses to AZD1222 COVID-19 vaccine. Produced via immunoSEQ multiplex PCR; TCRdb's table is partial and in-frame only. The sample shows around 130,000 clones, roughly 90% of them seen only once. The source was peripheral blood, collected 28 days after the second AZD1222 dose. The origin of the receptors is an adult who received the AZD1222 COVID-19 vaccine.

This clone was detected only a few times. The rearrangement uses TRBV19 and TRBJ1-2; TRBD1 matches 8 bases. CDR3 length: 16 amino acids. After removal of 3 bases from V and 3 bases from J, the junction contained 9 bases not matched to a gene. The germline V gene has CDR1 LNHDA and CDR2 SQIVND (reference sequence). Here the CDR3 DNA reads TGTGCCAGTAGTATCCAGGGGGCCCTATTGTACTATGGCTACACCTTC. Translated: CASSIQGALLYYGYTF.

V usage is TRBV9 and J usage is TRBJ2-1; 9 bases match TRBD2. Germline values: CDR1 SGDLS, CDR2 YYNGEE. The length of the CDR3 is 14 residues. With 0 bases clipped from V and 14 bases from J, the junction kept 9 bases outside the gene matches. CDR3 in DNA: TGTGCCAGCAGCGTAGATCTGGCTAGCGGGGAGGAGTTCTTC. This sequence encodes CASSVDLASGEEFF.

This chain joins TRBV11-2 and TRBJ1-6; unclear D gene. The CDR3 runs 14 residues. CDR1 SGHAT and CDR2 FQNNGV come from the germline V gene. V lost 2 bases and J 6 bases, leaving 8 bases between the germline ends. DNA of the CDR3: TGTGCCAGCAGCTTACCGGGGAGTAATTCACCCCTCCACTTT. It specifies CASSLPGSNSPLHF.